Listed here are 28 T cell receptor beta chains from one sample, sequenced in a study of monozygotic twins with inflammatory bowel disease. TCRdb derives one entry per CDR3 protein from the 5' RACE reads, leaving out DNA. This sample contains around 190,000 distinct CDR3 sequences. Input material: blood. The receptors stem from a human donor with ulcerative colitis or Crohn's disease, or a healthy co-twin of an affected twin (not recorded which).

The chain joins TRBV5-6 to TRBJ2-5; TCRdb's D call of TRBD2 is untestable without DNA. Germline assignment: CDR1 SGHDT and CDR2 YYEEEE. CDR3 length equals 17 residues. The CDR3 spells CASSSYGTSGTQETQYF.

The gene calls are TRBV5-6 and TRBJ1-1; TCRdb returns TRBD1, unconfirmable since there is no DNA. Germline V gene data show CDR1 as SGHDT and CDR2 as YYEEEE. This CDR3 comprises 15 residues. Here the CDR3 reads CASSSPPGGRTEAFF. Together with reference TRBV5-6 and TRBJ1-1, the CDR3 gives the full variable domain: DAGVTQSPTHLIKTRGQQVTLRCSPKSGHDTVSWYQQALGQGPQFIFQYYEEEERQRGNFPDRFSGHQFPNYSSELNVNALLLGDSALYLCASSSPPGGRTEAFFGQGTRLTVV.

The chain's CDR3 is CASSLAVSTDTQYF. The V gene is TRBV7-9, the J gene TRBJ2-3. The CDR3 loop spans 14 amino acids. Germline CDR1 is SEHNR and CDR2 is FQNEAQ (reference sequence).

The CDR3: CASSSTGGRAKNIQYF. The rearrangement links TRBV7-9 to TRBJ2-4; TCRdb outputs TRBD1, but without DNA this stays unchecked. The CDR3 is 16 residues long. The germline V gene encodes CDR1 SEHNR and CDR2 FQNEAQ (reference sequence).

The chain uses TRBV6-1 and TRBJ1-2; TCRdb picks TRBD1, but there is no DNA to check that call. Germline V CDR1 and CDR2: MNHNS, SASEGT. This CDR3 spans 15 amino acids. CDR3: CASSPFGTGGYGYTF.

The chain carries TRBV4-1 and TRBJ2-7; the TCRdb call, TRBD1, lacks DNA for checking. This CDR3 is 14 amino acids long. CDR1 is MGHRA and CDR2 is YSYEKL in the germline V gene. CDR3 residues: CASSQGQATYEQYF.

The J gene is TRBJ1-3, the V gene TRBV4-2. The germline gives CDR1 LGHNA, CDR2 YNFKEQ. The CDR3 is 17 residues long. The CDR3 sequence: CASSQPTGQGSGNTIYF.

The chain is built from TRBV20-1 and TRBJ2-3; the D call of TRBD2 rests on TCRdb alone, since no DNA is present to check it. The germline gives CDR1 DFQATT, CDR2 SNEGSKA (reference sequence). The CDR3 contains 15 residues. The CDR3 loop reads CSASPWPGGPDTQYF.

The chain recombines TRBV5-1 with TRBJ2-4; the D call from TCRdb, TRBD2, cannot be confirmed without DNA. In germline, CDR1 is SGHRS, CDR2 YFSETQ. CDR3 size: 20 residues. The CDR3 is CASSPYILADLILAKNIQYF.

The CDR3 sequence: CASSIGGRGSTGELFF. The chain has TRBV5-1 and TRBJ2-2; the TCRdb D gene call, TRBD1, has no DNA to confirm it. Per the germline V gene, CDR1 is SGHRS and CDR2 is YFSETQ. CDR3 size: 16 residues.

This rearrangement joins TRBV20-1 to TRBJ2-1; TCRdb lists TRBD1, though no DNA is available to test this call. Germline values: CDR1 DFQATT, CDR2 SNEGSKA (reference sequence). The CDR3 consists of 16 residues. Here the CDR3 reads CSASLMAGAYYNEQFF.

The V call is TRBV6-5, the J call TRBJ2-7; TCRdb indicates TRBD1, and absent DNA this call remains unverified. Germline V gene data show CDR1 as MNHEY and CDR2 as SVGAGI. The CDR3 sequence is 17 residues long. This CDR3 reads CASSYSFTGGNGYEQYF.

V is TRBV29-1 and J is TRBJ2-5; the TRBD1 assignment by TCRdb is unverifiable without DNA. The CDR3 totals 14 residues. Germline CDR1 SQVTM, CDR2 ANQGSEA. The CDR3 here is CSAKGRAFFETQYF.

This chain joins TRBV6-1 and TRBJ2-2. The CDR3 totals 13 residues. The germline V gene has CDR1 MNHNS and CDR2 SASEGT. The CDR3 protein is CASQVRNTGELFF.

The genes are TRBV20-1 and TRBJ2-1; TCRdb picks TRBD2, but there is no DNA to check that call. Germline V gene lookup returns CDR1 DFQATT and CDR2 SNEGSKA (reference sequence). This CDR3 has 14 residues. CDR3 residues: CSARLAGGPHEQFF.

The genes are TRBV12-3 or TRBV12-4 and TRBJ2-7; with no DNA, the TCRdb D assignment of TRBD2 cannot be verified. CDR3 size: 15 residues. This CDR3 is CASSSLEAGGHEQYF.

The chain has TRBV6-5 and TRBJ1-1. CDR1 MNHEY and CDR2 SVGAGI come from the germline V gene. The CDR3 contains 13 residues. The CDR3 region is CASSYVENTEAFF.

This rearrangement joins TRBV20-1 to TRBJ2-1; TCRdb indicates TRBD2, and absent DNA this call remains unverified. The CDR3 runs to 15 residues. In germline, CDR1 is DFQATT, CDR2 SNEGSKA (reference sequence). The CDR3 sequence: CSADQRGASYNEQFF.

The rearrangement joins TRBV20-1 to TRBJ2-7; TCRdb's assignment of TRBD1 cannot be checked, as there is no DNA. Germline CDR1 and CDR2: DFQATT and SNEGSKA (reference sequence). The CDR3 contains 14 residues. The CDR3 loop is CSAKQGNRLYEQYF.

The chain couples TRBV18 to TRBJ2-2. The CDR3 loop spans 12 amino acids. Germline V gene sequence: CDR1 KGHSH, CDR2 LQKENI. CDR3 region: CASSRNTGELFF.

The chain combines TRBV18 with TRBJ1-1. The CDR3 sequence is 16 residues long. CDR1 and CDR2 from the germline V gene are KGHSH and LQKENI. This chain's CDR3 is CASSPPVGNLNTEAFF.

This chain connects TRBV3-1 to TRBJ2-3; TCRdb names TRBD2, which stays unverified in the absence of DNA. Looked up from germline, CDR1 is LGHDT and CDR2 is YNNKEL (reference sequence). The CDR3 runs to 15 residues. CDR3 amino acids: CASSHLAGGHDTQYF.

The chain uses TRBV12-3 or TRBV12-4 and TRBJ1-2; TCRdb proposes TRBD1, but this gene call is untestable without DNA. This CDR3 spans 13 amino acids. The CDR3 loop is CASSKGQNYGYTF.

The V gene is TRBV10-3, the J gene TRBJ2-3; no DNA is available, so the TRBD2 call from TCRdb remains unchecked. The CDR3 runs to 15 residues. Looked up from germline, CDR1 is ENHRY and CDR2 is SYGVKD. CDR3 sequence: CAISDRAPAGDTQYF.

This chain joins TRBV7-8 and TRBJ2-7; as DNA is missing, the TRBD1 call by TCRdb cannot be tested. CDR3 size: 14 residues. Germline lookup yields CDR1 SGHVS and CDR2 FQNEAQ. The CDR3 here is CASSQERGTYEQYF.

CDR3 sequence: CASSLASGGDYNEQFF. The V and J genes are TRBV5-1 and TRBJ2-1; no DNA is available, so the TRBD2 call from TCRdb remains unchecked. This CDR3 has 16 residues. Germline V CDR1 and CDR2: SGHRS, YFSETQ.

This chain connects TRBV20-1 to TRBJ1-3; TCRdb's assignment of TRBD1 cannot be checked, as there is no DNA. The CDR3 has 17 residues. Germline V lookup: CDR1 DFQATT, CDR2 SNEGSKA (reference sequence). The CDR3 reads CSASPPPGDHTGNTIYF.

The chain combines TRBV18 with TRBJ2-7. Germline V gives CDR1 KGHSH, CDR2 LQKENI. The CDR3 is 12 amino acids. The CDR3 loop reads CASSPGSYEQYF.